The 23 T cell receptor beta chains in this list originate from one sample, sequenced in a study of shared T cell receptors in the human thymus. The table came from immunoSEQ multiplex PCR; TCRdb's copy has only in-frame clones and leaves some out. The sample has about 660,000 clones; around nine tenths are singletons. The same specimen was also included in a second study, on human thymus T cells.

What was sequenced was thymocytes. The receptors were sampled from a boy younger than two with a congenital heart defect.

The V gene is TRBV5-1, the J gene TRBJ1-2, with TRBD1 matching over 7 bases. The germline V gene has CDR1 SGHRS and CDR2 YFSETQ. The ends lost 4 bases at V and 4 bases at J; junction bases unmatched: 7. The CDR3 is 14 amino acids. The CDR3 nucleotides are TGCGCCAGCAGCACCTACAGGGGTGTCTATGGCTACACCTTC. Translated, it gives CASSTYRGVYGYTF.

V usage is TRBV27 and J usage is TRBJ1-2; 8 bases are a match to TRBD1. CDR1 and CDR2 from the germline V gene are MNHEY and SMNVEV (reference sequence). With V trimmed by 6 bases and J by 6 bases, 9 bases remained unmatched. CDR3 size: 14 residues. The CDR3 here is CASSPDRGDDGYTF. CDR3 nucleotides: TGTGCCAGCAGCCCCGACAGGGGAGATGATGGCTACACCTTC.

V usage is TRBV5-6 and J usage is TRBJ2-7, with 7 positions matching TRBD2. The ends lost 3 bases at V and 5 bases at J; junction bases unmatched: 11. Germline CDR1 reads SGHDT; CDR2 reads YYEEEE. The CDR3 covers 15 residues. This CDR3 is CASSSLEGGPNEQYF. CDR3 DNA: TGTGCCAGCAGCTCCCTTGAGGGAGGGCCTAACGAGCAGTACTTC.

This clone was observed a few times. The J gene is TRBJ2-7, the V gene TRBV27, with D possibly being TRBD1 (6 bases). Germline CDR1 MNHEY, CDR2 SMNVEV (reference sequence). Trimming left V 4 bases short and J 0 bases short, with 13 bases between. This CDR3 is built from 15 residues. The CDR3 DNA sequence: TGTGCCAGCAGTTCCCTGACAGGCCTCTCCTACGAGCAGTACTTC. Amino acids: CASSSLTGLSYEQYF.

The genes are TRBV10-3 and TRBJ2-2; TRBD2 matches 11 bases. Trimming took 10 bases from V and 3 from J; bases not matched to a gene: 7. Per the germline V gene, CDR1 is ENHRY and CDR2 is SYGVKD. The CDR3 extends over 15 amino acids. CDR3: CATVAGGPDTGELFF. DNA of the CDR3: TGTGCCACCGTAGCGGGAGGGCCTGACACCGGGGAGCTGTTTTTT.

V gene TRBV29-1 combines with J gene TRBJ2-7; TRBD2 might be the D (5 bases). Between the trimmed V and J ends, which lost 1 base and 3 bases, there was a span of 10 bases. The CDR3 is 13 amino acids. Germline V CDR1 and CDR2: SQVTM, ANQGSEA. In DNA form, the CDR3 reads TGCAGCGTTGAAGCGGACTGGTGCTACGAGCAGTACTTC. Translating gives CSVEADWCYEQYF.

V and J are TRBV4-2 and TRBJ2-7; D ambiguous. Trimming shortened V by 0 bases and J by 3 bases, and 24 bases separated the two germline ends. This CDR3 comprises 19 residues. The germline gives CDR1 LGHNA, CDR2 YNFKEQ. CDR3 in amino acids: CASSQDWKEVADGHYEQYF. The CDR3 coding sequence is TGTGCCAGCAGCCAAGACTGGAAGGAAGTAGCAGACGGCCACTACGAGCAGTACTTC.

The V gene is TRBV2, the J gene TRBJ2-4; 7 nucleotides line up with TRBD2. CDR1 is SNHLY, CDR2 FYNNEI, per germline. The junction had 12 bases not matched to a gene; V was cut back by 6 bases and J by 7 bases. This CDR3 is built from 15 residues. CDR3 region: CASSRDFLGGNIQYF. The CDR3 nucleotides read TGTGCCAGCAGCCGGGACTTTTTGGGGGGGAACATTCAGTACTTC.

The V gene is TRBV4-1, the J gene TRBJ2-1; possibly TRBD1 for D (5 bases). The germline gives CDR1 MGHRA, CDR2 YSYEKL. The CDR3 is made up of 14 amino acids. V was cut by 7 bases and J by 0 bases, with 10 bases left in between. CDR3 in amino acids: CASTTDSSYNEQFF. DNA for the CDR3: TGCGCCAGCACAACCGACAGCTCCTACAATGAGCAGTTCTTC.

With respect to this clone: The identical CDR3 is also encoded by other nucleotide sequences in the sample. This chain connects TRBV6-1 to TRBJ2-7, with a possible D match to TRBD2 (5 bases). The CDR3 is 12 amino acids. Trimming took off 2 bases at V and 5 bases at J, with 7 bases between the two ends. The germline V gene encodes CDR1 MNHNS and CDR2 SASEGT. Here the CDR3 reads CASSESGDEQYF. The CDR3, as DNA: TGTGCCAGCAGTGAATCCGGGGACGAGCAGTACTTC.

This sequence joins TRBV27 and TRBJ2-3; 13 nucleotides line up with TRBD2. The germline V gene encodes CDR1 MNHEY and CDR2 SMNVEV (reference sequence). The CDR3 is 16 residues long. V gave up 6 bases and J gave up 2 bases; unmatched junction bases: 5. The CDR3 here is CASRTGLAGYTDTQYF. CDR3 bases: TGTGCCAGCAGAACGGGACTAGCGGGGTACACAGATACGCAGTATTTT.

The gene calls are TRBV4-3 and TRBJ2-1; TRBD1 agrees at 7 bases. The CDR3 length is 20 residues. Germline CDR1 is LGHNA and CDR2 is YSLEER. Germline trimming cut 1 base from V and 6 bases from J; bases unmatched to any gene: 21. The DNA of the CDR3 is TGCGCCAGCAGCCAAGGAAGCGACAGGGCCCGCCGCTTACTACGCAATGAGCAGTTCTTC. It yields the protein CASSQGSDRARRLLRNEQFF.

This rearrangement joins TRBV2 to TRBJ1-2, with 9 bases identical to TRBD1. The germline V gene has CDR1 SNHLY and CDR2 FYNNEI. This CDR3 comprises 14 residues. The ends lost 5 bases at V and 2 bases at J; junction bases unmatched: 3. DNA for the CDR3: TGTGCCAGCAGTCGCGGGACAGGGAACTATGGCTACACCTTC. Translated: CASSRGTGNYGYTF.

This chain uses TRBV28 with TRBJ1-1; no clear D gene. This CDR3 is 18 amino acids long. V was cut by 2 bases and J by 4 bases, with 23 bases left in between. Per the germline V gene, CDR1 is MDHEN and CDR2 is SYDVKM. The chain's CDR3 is CASSLKSPVGLTSTEAFF. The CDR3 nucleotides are TGTGCCAGCAGTTTAAAATCCCCGGTCGGGTTGACTAGCACTGAAGCTTTCTTT.

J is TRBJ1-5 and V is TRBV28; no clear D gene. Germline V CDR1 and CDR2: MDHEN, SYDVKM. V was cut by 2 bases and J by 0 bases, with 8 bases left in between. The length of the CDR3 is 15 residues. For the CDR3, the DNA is TGTGCCAGCAGTTTAATGAGCTATAGCAATCAGCCCCAGCATTTT. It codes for CASSLMSYSNQPQHF.

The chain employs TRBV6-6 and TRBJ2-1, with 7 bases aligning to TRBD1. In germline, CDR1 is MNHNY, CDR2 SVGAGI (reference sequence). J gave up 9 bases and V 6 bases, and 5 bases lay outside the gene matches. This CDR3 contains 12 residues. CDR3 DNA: TGTGCCAGCAGGGTAGGGGGCGTTGAGCAGTTCTTC. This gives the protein CASRVGGVEQFF.

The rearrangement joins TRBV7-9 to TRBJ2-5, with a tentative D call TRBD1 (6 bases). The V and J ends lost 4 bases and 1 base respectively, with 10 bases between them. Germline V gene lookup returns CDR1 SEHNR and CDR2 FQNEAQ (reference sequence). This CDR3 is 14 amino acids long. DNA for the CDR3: TGTGCCAGCAGCTACACGGACAGCCAAGAGACCCAGTACTTC. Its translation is CASSYTDSQETQYF.

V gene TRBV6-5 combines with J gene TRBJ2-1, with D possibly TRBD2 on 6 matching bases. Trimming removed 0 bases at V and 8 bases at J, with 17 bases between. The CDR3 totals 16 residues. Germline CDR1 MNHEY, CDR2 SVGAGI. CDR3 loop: CASSYSKWVGGDEQFF. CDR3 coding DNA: TGTGCCAGCAGTTACTCGAAGTGGGTGGGAGGTGATGAGCAGTTCTTC.

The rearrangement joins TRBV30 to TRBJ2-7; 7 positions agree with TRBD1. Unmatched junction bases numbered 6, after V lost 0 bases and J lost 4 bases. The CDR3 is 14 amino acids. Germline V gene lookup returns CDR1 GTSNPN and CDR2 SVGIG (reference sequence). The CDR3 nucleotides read TGTGCCTGGAGTGTACGGGACAGTTATTACGAGCAGTACTTC. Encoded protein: CAWSVRDSYYEQYF.

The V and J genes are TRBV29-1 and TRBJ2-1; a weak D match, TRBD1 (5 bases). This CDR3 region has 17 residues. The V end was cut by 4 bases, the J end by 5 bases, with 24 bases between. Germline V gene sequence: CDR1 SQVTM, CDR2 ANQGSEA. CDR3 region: CSVVQHLKLGRHNEQFF. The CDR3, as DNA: TGCAGCGTTGTACAGCACTTAAAGCTGGGGCGACACAATGAGCAGTTCTTC.

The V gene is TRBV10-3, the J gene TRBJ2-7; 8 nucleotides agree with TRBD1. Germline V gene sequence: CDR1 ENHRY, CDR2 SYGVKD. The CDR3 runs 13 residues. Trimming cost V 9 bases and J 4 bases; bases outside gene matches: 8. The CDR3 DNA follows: TGTGCCATTCGGACAGGGAGATCGTACGAGCAGTACTTC. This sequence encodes CAIRTGRSYEQYF.

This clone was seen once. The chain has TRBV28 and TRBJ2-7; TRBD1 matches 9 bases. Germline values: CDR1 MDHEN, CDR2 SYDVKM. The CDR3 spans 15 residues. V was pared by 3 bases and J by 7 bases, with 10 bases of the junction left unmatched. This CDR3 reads CASSFRDRDPGEQYF. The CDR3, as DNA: TGTGCCAGCAGTTTTAGGGACAGGGACCCCGGGGAGCAGTACTTC. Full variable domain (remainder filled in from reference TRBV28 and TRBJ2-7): DVKVTQSSRYLVKRTGEKVFLECVQDMDHENMFWYRQDPGLGLRLIYFSYDVKMKEKGDIPEGYSVSREKKERFSLILESASTNQTSMYLCASSFRDRDPGEQYFGPGTRLTVT.

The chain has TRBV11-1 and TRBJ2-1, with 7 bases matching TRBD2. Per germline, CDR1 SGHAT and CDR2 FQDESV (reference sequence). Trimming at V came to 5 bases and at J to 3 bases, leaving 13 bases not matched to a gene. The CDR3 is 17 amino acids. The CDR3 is CASSAQRLAWGYNEQFF. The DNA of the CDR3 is TGTGCCAGCAGCGCCCAGCGACTAGCCTGGGGCTACAATGAGCAGTTCTTC.